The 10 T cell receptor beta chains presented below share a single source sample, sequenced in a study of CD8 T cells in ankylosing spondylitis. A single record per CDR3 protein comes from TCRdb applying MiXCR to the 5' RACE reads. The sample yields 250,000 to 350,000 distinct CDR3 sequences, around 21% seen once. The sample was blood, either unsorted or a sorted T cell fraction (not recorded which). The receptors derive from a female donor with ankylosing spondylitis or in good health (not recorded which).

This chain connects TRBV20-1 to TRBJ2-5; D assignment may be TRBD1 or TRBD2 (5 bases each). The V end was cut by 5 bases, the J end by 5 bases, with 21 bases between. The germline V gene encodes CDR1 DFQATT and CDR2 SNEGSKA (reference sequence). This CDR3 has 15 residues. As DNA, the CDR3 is TGCAGTGCTCCAGATCCGGGACGGGTGGGGGAGACCCAGTACTTC. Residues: CSAPDPGRVGETQYF.

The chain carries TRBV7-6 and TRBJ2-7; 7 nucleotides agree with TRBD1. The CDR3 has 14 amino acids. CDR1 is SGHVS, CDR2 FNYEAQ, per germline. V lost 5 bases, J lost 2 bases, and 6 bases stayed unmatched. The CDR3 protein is CASSRTGQAYEQYF. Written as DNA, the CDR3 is TGTGCCAGCAGCCGGACAGGCCAAGCCTACGAGCAGTACTTC.

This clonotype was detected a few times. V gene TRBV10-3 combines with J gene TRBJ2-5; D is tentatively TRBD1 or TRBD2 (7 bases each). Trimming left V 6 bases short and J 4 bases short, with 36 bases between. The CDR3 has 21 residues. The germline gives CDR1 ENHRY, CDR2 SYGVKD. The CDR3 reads CAISADYLQGRVGAFRETQYF. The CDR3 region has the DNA TGTGCCATCAGCGCTGACTATTTACAGGGGAGGGTGGGTGCCTTCCGAGAGACCCAGTACTTC.

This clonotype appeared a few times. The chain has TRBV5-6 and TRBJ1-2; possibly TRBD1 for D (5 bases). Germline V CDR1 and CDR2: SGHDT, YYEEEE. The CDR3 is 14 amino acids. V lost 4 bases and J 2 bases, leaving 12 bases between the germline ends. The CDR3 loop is CASSQLRQNYGYTF. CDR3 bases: TGTGCCAGCAGCCAATTGAGACAGAACTATGGCTACACCTTC.

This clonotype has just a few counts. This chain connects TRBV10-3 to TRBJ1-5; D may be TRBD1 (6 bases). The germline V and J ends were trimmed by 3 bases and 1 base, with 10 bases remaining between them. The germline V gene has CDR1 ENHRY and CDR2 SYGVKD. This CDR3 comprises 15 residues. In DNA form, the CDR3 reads TGTGCCATCAGTGATACAGGGTACAGCAATCAGCCCCAGCATTTT. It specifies CAISDTGYSNQPQHF.

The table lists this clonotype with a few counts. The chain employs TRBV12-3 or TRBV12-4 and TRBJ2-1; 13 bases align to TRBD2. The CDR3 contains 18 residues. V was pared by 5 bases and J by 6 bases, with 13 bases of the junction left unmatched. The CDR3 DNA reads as TGTGCCAGCAGTGGCACTAGCGGGAGGGCCATCTTCTCCAATGAGCAGTTCTTC. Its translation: CASSGTSGRAIFSNEQFF.

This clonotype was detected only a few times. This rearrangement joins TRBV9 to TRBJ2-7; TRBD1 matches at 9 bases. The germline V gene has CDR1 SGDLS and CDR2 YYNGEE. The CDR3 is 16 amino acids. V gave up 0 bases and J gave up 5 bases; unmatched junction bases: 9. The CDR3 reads CASSVASQGAENEQYF. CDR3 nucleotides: TGTGCCAGCAGCGTAGCGTCACAGGGGGCGGAAAACGAGCAGTACTTC.

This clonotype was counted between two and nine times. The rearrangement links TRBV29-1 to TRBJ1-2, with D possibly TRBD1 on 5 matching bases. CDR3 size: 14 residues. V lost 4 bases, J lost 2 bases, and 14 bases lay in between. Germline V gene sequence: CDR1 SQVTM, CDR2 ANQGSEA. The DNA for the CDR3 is TGCAGCGTTGGGGACCAAGGGGCAAACTATGGCTACACCTTC. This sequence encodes CSVGDQGANYGYTF.

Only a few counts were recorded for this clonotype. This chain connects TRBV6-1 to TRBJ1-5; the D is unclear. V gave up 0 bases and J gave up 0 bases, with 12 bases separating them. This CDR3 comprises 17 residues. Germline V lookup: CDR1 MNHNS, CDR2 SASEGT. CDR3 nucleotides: TGTGCCAGCAGTGAAGCAGGAGGCTTTTATAGCAATCAGCCCCAGCATTTT. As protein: CASSEAGGFYSNQPQHF.

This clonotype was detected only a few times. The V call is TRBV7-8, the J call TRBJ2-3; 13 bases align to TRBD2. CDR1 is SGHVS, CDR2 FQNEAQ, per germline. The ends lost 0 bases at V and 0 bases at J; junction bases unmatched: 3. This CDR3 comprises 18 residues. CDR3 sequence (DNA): TGTGCCAGCAGCTTAGCACTAGCGGGAGGGTCTAGCACAGATACGCAGTATTTT. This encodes CASSLALAGGSSTDTQYF.